The sequence of this TCR beta chain was determined in a study of cytomegalovirus exposure and HLA in healthy donors. About the study: Early released data comprised about 90 million unique TCRs from HLA-typed donors. Of the donors genotyped, about 390 in all, around 77% fell in the Caucasian-associated ancestry cluster.

The germline V gene encodes CDR1 SGHAT and CDR2 FQDESV (reference sequence). The CDR3 sequence is 14 residues long. V lost 2 bases and J 6 bases, leaving 12 bases between the germline ends. Study-wide results and limits: Overall, around 160 TCR beta chains were annotated as cytomegalovirus-associated.

With regard to this clone: What it binds is not known.

PCR amplification relied on 60 Vbeta primers (plus 13 Jbeta primers). The protocol was immunoSEQ multiplex PCR, while the TCRdb copy is restricted to in-frame clones and leaves out a portion. There are roughly 230,000 clones in the sample; over 75% occur only once, and 0.47% lies in the top ten. This chain joins TRBV11-1 and TRBJ2-3; the D gene is possibly TRBD2 (5 bases). The specimen sequenced was PBMCs. The TCR was taken from a boy aged 10-17 years in good health and CMV-seronegative. This CDR3 is CASSLRASWDTQYF. The CDR3, as DNA: TGTGCCAGCAGCTTAAGGGCTAGCTGGGATACGCAGTATTTT.